The 21 T cell receptor beta chains given below trace back to one sample, sequenced in a study of cytomegalovirus exposure and HLA in healthy donors. Both 60 Vbeta primers and 13 Jbeta primers went into the PCR. Clones were read by immunoSEQ multiplex PCR, and TCRdb kept only the in-frame ones, dropping some. The data contain 90,000 to 140,000 clones, over 70% of them singletons. The sample consisted of PBMCs. These receptors originate from a middle-aged man in good health and CMV-seronegative.

This chain connects TRBV14 to TRBJ2-7; D remains ambiguous. The CDR3 covers 14 residues. Deletions cut 1 base from V and 2 bases from J, with 9 bases between. Germline V lookup: CDR1 SGHDN, CDR2 FVKESK. This CDR3 reads CASSQVGGAYEQYF. The DNA for the CDR3 is TGTGCCAGCAGCCAAGTCGGCGGCGCCTACGAGCAGTACTTC.

V usage is TRBV19 and J usage is TRBJ1-1; 8 bases fit TRBD1. Germline V lookup: CDR1 LNHDA, CDR2 SQIVND (reference sequence). V was pared by 6 bases and J by 0 bases, with 3 bases of the junction left unmatched. The CDR3 extends over 14 amino acids. CDR3 loop: CASRDRAMNTEAFF. CDR3 DNA sequence: TGTGCCAGTAGGGACAGGGCTATGAACACTGAAGCTTTCTTT.

This clone was found a few times. The genes are TRBV7-6 and TRBJ1-3; D is possibly TRBD1 (5 bases). The CDR3 totals 15 residues. Germline V gene sequence: CDR1 SGHVS, CDR2 FNYEAQ. Trimming cost V 2 bases and J 2 bases, with 10 bases left between them. The CDR3 nucleotides are TGTGCCAGCAGCTTATCAGCAGGGACTGGAAACACCATATATTTT. Its protein product is CASSLSAGTGNTIYF.

This chain joins TRBV7-3 and TRBJ1-1; the match to TRBD1 covers 9 bases. This CDR3 has 14 amino acids. Germline assignment: CDR1 SGHTA and CDR2 FQGTGA. V shed 4 bases and J 3 bases; nucleotides not matched to a gene: 3. The CDR3 DNA follows: TGTGCCAGCAGCTCCGGACAGGGGCACACTGAAGCTTTCTTT. Encoded protein: CASSSGQGHTEAFF.

The chain uses TRBV19 and TRBJ2-7; TRBD1 agrees at 7 bases. Per germline, CDR1 LNHDA and CDR2 SQIVND (reference sequence). The CDR3 loop spans 16 amino acids. V dropped 5 bases and J dropped 3; count of bases not matched to a gene: 13. The CDR3 DNA reads as TGTGCCAGTAGTGTCGACCATACAGGGGTGGTCTACGAGCAGTACTTC. Protein sequence: CASSVDHTGVVYEQYF.

This chain links TRBV4-1 with TRBJ2-1; D might be TRBD1 (5 bases). The V end lost 3 bases, the J end lost 0 bases, and 12 bases lay between the germline ends. The CDR3 length is 16 residues. The germline CDR1 and CDR2 sequences are MGHRA and YSYEKL. This CDR3 is CASSQDNRPSYNEQFF. CDR3 nucleotide sequence: TGCGCCAGCAGCCAGGACAACAGGCCCTCCTACAATGAGCAGTTCTTC.

This chain uses TRBV6-6 with TRBJ2-5; D remains unclear. Germline V gene lookup returns CDR1 MNHNY and CDR2 SVGAGI (reference sequence). This CDR3 comprises 15 residues. V was trimmed by 3 bases and J by 3 bases, leaving 14 bases between them. CDR3 loop: CASSYWANPEETQYF. The DNA of the CDR3 is TGTGCCAGCAGTTATTGGGCTAATCCTGAAGAGACCCAGTACTTC.

CDR3 loop: CASLEGRRIGTGELFF. The CDR3 DNA sequence: TGCGCCAGTCTGGAGGGGCGTCGTATTGGCACCGGGGAGCTGTTTTTT. The rearrangement joins TRBV23-1 to TRBJ2-2; tentative D call: TRBD2 (6 bases). TRBV23-1 belongs to the ORF category, with a function that is uncertain. With 9 bases removed from V and 4 bases from J, the gap between germline ends came to 21 bases. The CDR3 is 16 residues long.

This rearrangement joins TRBV27 to TRBJ2-7; TRBD2 matches at 10 bases. Unmatched junction bases numbered 9, after V lost 2 bases and J lost 2 bases. This CDR3 comprises 17 residues. Germline CDR1 and CDR2: MNHEY and SMNVEV (reference sequence). In nucleotides, the CDR3 is TGTGCCAGCAGTTTACAGAAGGTAGCGGGAGGACCCTACGAGCAGTACTTC. It is translated as CASSLQKVAGGPYEQYF.

The gene calls are TRBV18 and TRBJ1-1, with TRBD1 as a possible D gene (5 bases). Germline V gene lookup returns CDR1 KGHSH and CDR2 LQKENI. Trimming removed 3 bases at V and 1 base at J, with 9 bases between. The CDR3 contains 14 residues. The CDR3 here is CASSPRDRNTEAFF. Written as DNA, the CDR3 is TGTGCCAGCTCACCCAGAGACAGGAACACTGAAGCTTTCTTT.

The sample holds one count of this clone. The J gene is TRBJ2-7, the V gene TRBV7-9, with D maybe TRBD1 (5 bases). V lost 7 bases and J 6 bases, leaving 16 bases between the germline ends. The V gene's germline CDR1 is SEHNR and CDR2 FQNEAQ (reference sequence). The length of the CDR3 is 13 residues. The CDR3 DNA is TGTGCCAGCACAAGGGGCCTATTAGGCGAGCAGTACTTC. Translation gives CASTRGLLGEQYF.

This chain connects TRBV12-5 to TRBJ1-2, with D maybe TRBD1 (5 bases). Germline V gives CDR1 LGHNT, CDR2 FRNRAP. There are 17 residues in the CDR3. Trimming took 6 bases from V and 0 from J, leaving 20 bases between them. The CDR3 sequence is CASGFRPLGPANYGYTF. The CDR3 DNA is TGTGCTAGTGGCTTCAGACCTCTGGGGCCCGCTAACTATGGCTACACCTTC.

The chain has TRBV7-6 and TRBJ1-5, with 8 bases lining up with TRBD1. Germline-derived CDR1 and CDR2 are SGHVS and FNYEAQ. CDR3 size: 15 residues. Germline trimming cut 3 bases from V and 7 bases from J; bases unmatched to any gene: 8. CDR3 nucleotide sequence: TGTGCCAGCAGCTTCGATGACAGGGGAAACCAGCCCCAGCATTTT. Residues: CASSFDDRGNQPQHF.

The chain uses TRBV5-4 and TRBJ1-1, with D uncertain. Germline CDR1 is SGHNT and CDR2 is YYREEE (reference sequence). The V gene lost 4 bases and the J gene lost 0 bases, with 10 bases spanning the gap. CDR3 size: 14 residues. CDR3 sequence: CASSPGALNTEAFF. CDR3 DNA sequence: TGTGCCAGCAGCCCCGGAGCCCTGAACACTGAAGCTTTCTTT.

This chain connects TRBV27 to TRBJ1-2, with TRBD1 matching over 12 bases. The V and J ends lost 1 base and 4 bases, in that order; junction bases with no gene match: 4. The CDR3 totals 16 residues. Per germline, CDR1 MNHEY and CDR2 SMNVEV (reference sequence). CDR3 protein: CASSLFGTGGTYGYTF. As DNA, the CDR3 is TGTGCCAGCAGTTTATTTGGGACAGGGGGCACCTATGGCTACACCTTC.

This chain uses TRBV13 with TRBJ2-7; D ambiguous. V lost 1 base and J lost 0, with 7 bases in between. Germline CDR1 is PRHDT and CDR2 is FYEKMQ (reference sequence). This CDR3 is built from 14 residues. Written as DNA, the CDR3 is TGTGCCAGCAGCTTAGTGAAGAGCTCCTACGAGCAGTACTTC. It translates to CASSLVKSSYEQYF.

This clone came up once. The rearrangement joins TRBV18 to TRBJ2-7; maybe TRBD2 (6 bases). Trimming removed 9 bases at V and 2 bases at J, with 14 bases between. This CDR3 is built from 13 residues. Germline loops: CDR1 KGHSH, CDR2 LQKENI. The CDR3 nucleotides are TGTGCCAGTCGACCCGGGGGAACCTACGAGCAGTACTTC. It encodes CASRPGGTYEQYF.

The V gene is TRBV7-9, the J gene TRBJ1-4; no firm D call. V shed 1 base and J shed 10 bases, with 13 bases lying between them. Germline CDR1 SEHNR, CDR2 FQNEAQ (reference sequence). The CDR3 is 14 amino acids. The CDR3 bases are TGTGCCAGCAGCTTAGAAACTCTCAGCGGAAAACTGTTTTTT. Translating gives CASSLETLSGKLFF.

The genes are TRBV28 and TRBJ1-1; possible D gene TRBD1, 6 bases. V lost 2 bases and J 2 bases, leaving 9 bases between the germline ends. The CDR3 runs 14 residues. Germline V gene sequence: CDR1 MDHEN, CDR2 SYDVKM. CDR3 bases: TGTGCCAGCAGTTTACAGGGGCGCAACACTGAAGCTTTCTTT. It specifies CASSLQGRNTEAFF.

This clone was counted a few times. V usage is TRBV9 and J usage is TRBJ2-2; the match to TRBD2 covers 9 bases. Trimming took 0 bases from V and 6 from J; bases not matched to a gene: 6. The length of the CDR3 is 16 residues. Germline V gene sequence: CDR1 SGDLS, CDR2 YYNGEE. The CDR3 coding sequence is TGTGCCAGCAGCGTAGAGGGGACTAGCATTCCCGGGGAGCTGTTTTTT. Translated: CASSVEGTSIPGELFF.

The chain joins TRBV29-1 to TRBJ2-7, with D possibly TRBD2 on 6 matching bases. The V end lost 2 bases, the J end lost 5 bases, and 13 bases lay between the germline ends. CDR3 length: 13 amino acids. Germline V gives CDR1 SQVTM, CDR2 ANQGSEA. CDR3 coding DNA: TGCAGCGTTGAATGGGCAGGGAGGCACGAGCAGTACTTC. This codes for CSVEWAGRHEQYF.